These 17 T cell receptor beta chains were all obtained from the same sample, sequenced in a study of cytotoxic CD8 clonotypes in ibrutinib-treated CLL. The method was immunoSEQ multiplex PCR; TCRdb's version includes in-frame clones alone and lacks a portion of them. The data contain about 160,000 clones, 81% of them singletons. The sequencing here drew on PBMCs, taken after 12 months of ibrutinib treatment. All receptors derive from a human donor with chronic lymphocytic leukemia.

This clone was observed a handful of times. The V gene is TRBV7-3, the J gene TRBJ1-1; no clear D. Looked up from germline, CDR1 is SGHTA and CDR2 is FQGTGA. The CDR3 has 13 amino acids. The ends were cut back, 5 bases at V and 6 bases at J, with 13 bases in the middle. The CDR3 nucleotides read TGTGCCAGCAGCATCCGTAGAGACTCTGAAGCTTTCTTT. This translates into CASSIRRDSEAFF.

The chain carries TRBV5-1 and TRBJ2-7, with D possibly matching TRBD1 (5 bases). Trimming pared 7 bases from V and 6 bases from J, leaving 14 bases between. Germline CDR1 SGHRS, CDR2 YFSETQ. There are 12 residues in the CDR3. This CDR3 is CASVLRGPEQYF. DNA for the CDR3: TGCGCCAGCGTTCTTAGGGGTCCCGAGCAGTACTTC.

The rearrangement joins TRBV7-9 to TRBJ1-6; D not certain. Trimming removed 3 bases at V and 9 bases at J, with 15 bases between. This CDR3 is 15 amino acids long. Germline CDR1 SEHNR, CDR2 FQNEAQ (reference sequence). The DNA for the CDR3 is TGTGCCAGCAGCTTGGCGGCTAACGGCGGTTCACCCCTCCACTTT. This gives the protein CASSLAANGGSPLHF.

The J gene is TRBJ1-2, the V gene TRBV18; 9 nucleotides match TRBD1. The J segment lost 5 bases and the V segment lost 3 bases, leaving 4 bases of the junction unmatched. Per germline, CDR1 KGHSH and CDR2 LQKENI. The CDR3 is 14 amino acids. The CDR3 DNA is TGTGCCAGCTCACCTGACAGGGGGGGATATGGCTACACCTTC. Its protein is CASSPDRGGYGYTF.

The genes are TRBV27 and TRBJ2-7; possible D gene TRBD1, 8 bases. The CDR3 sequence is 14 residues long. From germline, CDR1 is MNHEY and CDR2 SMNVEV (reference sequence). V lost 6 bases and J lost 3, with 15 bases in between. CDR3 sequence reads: CASRPTGEGYEQYF. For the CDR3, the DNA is TGTGCCAGCAGGCCGACAGGGGAGGGCTACGAGCAGTACTTC.

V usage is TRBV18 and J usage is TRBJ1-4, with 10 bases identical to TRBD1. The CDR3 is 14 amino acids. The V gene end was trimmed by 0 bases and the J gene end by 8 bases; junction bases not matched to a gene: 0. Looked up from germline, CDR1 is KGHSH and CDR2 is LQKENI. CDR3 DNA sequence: TGTGCCAGCTCACCACCGGGACAGGGGGAAAAACTGTTTTTT. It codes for CASSPPGQGEKLFF. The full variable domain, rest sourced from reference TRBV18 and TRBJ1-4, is NAGVMQNPRHLVRRRGQEARLRCSPMKGHSHVYWYRQLPEEGLKFMVYLQKENIIDESGMPKERFSAEFPKEGPSILRIQQVVRGDSAAYFCASSPPGQGEKLFFGSGTQLSVL.

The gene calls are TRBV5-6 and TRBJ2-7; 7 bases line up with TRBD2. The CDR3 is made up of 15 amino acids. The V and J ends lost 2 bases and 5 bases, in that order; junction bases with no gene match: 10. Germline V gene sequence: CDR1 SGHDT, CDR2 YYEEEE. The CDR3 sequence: CASSFGLDLLDEQYF. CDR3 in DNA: TGTGCCAGCAGCTTCGGACTAGACCTTTTGGACGAGCAGTACTTC.

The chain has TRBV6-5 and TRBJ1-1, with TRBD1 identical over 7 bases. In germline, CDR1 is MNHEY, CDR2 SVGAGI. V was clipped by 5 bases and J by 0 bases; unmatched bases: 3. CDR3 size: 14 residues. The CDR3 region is CASSLGQMNTEAFF. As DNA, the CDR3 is TGTGCCAGCAGTCTGGGACAGATGAACACTGAAGCTTTCTTT.

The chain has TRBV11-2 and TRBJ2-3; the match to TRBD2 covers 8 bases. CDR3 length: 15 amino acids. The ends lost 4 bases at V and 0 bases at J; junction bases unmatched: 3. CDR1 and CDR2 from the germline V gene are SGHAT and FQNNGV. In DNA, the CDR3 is TGTGCCAGCAGCTCTCAGCGGGGGAGCACAGATACGCAGTATTTT. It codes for CASSSQRGSTDTQYF.

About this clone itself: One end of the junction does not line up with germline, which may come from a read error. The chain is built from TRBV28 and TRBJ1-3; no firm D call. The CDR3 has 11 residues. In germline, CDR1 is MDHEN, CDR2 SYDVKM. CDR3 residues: CQTEGGNTIYF. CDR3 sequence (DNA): TGCCAAACGGAAGGCGGAAACACCATATATTTT. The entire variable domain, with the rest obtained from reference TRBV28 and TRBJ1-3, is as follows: DVKVTQSSRYLVKRTGEKVFLECVQDMDHENMFWYRQDPGLGLRLIYFSYDVKMKEKGDIPEGYSVSREKKERFSLILESASTNQTSMYLCQTEGGNTIYFGEGSWLTVV.

This CDR3 is CASSWPGLAGTDTQYF. The CDR3 DNA reads as TGCGCCAGCAGCTGGCCGGGACTAGCGGGTACAGATACGCAGTATTTT. This chain connects TRBV5-1 to TRBJ2-3, with 12 bases that match TRBD2. There are 16 residues in the CDR3. V lost 3 bases, J lost 3 bases, and 5 bases stayed unmatched. From germline, CDR1 is SGHRS and CDR2 YFSETQ.

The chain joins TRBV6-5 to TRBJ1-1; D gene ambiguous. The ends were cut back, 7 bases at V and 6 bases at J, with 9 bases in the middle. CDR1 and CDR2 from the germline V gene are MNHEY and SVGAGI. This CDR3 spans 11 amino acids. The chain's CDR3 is CASTAGAEAFF. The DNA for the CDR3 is TGTGCCAGCACTGCGGGAGCTGAAGCTTTCTTT.

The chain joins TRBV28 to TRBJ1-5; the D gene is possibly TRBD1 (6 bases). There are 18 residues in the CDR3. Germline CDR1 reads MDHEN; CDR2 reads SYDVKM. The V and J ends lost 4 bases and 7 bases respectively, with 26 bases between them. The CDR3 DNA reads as TGTGCCAGCAGTTCTAACCCCCTTGGCGGAGGGGGTAGGCAGCCCCAGCATTTT. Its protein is CASSSNPLGGGGRQPQHF.

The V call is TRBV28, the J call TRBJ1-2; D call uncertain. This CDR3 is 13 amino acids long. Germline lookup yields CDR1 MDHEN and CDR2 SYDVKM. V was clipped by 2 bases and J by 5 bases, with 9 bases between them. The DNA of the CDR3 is TGTGCCAGCAGTTTAAGGGCTTGGTATGGCTACACCTTC. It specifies CASSLRAWYGYTF.

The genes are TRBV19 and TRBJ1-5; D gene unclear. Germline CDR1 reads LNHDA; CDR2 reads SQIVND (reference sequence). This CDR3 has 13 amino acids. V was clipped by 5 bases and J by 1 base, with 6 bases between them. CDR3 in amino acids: CASSEESNQPQHF. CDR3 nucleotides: TGTGCCAGTAGTGAGGAGAGCAATCAGCCCCAGCATTTT. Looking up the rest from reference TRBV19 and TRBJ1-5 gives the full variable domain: DGGITQSPKYLFRKEGQNVTLSCEQNLNHDAMYWYRQDPGQGLRLIYYSQIVNDFQKGDIAEGYSVSREKKESFPLTVTSAQKNPTAFYLCASSEESNQPQHFGDGTRLSIL.

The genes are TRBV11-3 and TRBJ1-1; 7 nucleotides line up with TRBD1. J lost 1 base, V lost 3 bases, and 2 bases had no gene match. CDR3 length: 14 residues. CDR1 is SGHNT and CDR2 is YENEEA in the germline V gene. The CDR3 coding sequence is TGTGCCAGCAGCTTGACAGGGTCGAACACTGAAGCTTTCTTT. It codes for CASSLTGSNTEAFF.

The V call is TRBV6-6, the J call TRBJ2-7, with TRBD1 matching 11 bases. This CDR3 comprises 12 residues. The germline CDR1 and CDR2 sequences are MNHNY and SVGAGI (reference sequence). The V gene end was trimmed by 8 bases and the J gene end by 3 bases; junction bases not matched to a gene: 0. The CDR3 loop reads CASGTGGYEQYF. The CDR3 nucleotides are TGTGCCAGCGGGACAGGGGGCTACGAGCAGTACTTC.